This section outlines one TCR beta chain sequence together with its context. The target of this receptor is not known. Base qualities are not at hand, and no much larger clone is one base apart. Receptor libraries were prepared by PCR. At the Johns Hopkins FTIC core, DNA from the cultured CD4+ T cells underwent TCR sequencing with the Oncomine TCR Beta short-read assay. The QIAamp micro DNA kit was used to extract genomic DNA from the cultured CD4+ T cells. The Oncomine TCR Beta libraries from cultured CD4+ T cells were pooled using unique dual indexes and then sequenced on an Illumina iSeq 100. The authors' pipeline ran thus. Non-productive sequences were filtered out, and CDR3s that did not start with C, did not end with F or W, or were shorter than 7 amino acids were discarded. The MANAFEST web application identified antigen-specific clonotypes by comparing peptide-stimulated wells against reference wells and other culture wells. Positive clones required FDR below 0.05, an odds ratio above 5, and productive frequency above 0.1% in at least two of three replicate wells. A clonotype counted as cross-reactive if it showed significant expansion both in the SARS-CoV-2 spike wells and in at least one common cold coronavirus spike condition. CDR3 homology was assessed with Levenshtein distances (stringdist) and unrooted phylogenetic trees (ape) in R version 3.6.1. Clones were called with MiXCR by TCRdb after fastp trimmed the public reads at Q25, and only in-frame beta chains were retained. Under each unique CDR3 protein, matching rows form one entry showing the most common genes and DNA. These V and J calls rely on TCRdb rather than the paper's analysis. This sample gives roughly 8,900 distinct CDR3 sequences in total; 50% to 80% of them show up just once. The top ten hold 30% of the sample.

This sample is drawn from a study of vaccination and CD4 T cells after COVID-19 (dated by TCRdb to the early 2020s). Regarding the complete study: SARS-CoV-2 positivity had been established in the convalescent patients by nasal swab PCR, and mild disease was recorded in under ten of these patients and severe disease in one. Participants received two doses of either the Pfizer-BioNTech BNT162b2 vaccine (n=8) or the Moderna mRNA-1273 vaccine (n=2). The convalescent cohort included six males and four females, with two Hispanic individuals, seven Caucasians, two Asians and one multiracial person. In control cultures, a CEFX viral epitope pool was used as positive control, an HIV-1 Nef peptide pool was used as negative control, or no peptide was added. Post-vaccine blood samples were taken a median of about 77 days after the second vaccine dose, with a range of about 13 to 241 days. Overlapping spike peptide pools from SARS-CoV-2 and from the common cold coronaviruses HCoV-NL63, HCoV-OC43 and HCoV-229E were used as culture stimuli. Post-COVID blood samples from convalescent patients were collected a median of around 100 days after diagnosis, with a range of roughly 30 to 170 days. In ten to eleven COVID-19 convalescent patients and a few infection-naive healthy vaccine recipients, the spike-specific CD4+ TCR repertoire before mRNA vaccination was compared with the repertoire after mRNA vaccination. Beyond this particular receptor, the publication reports: Of the vaccine-specific clones found in convalescent patients, nearly all (304 of 307) were mono-reactive for SARS-CoV-2 spike instead of being cross-reactive with common cold coronaviruses. The median count of SARS-CoV-2-reactive clonotypes went up from 20 to 25 after infection to about 41 after vaccination, although the change was not significant. Only a relatively small number of convalescent patients were included in the study, and early timepoints following natural infection were not analyzed. In convalescent patients, a median approximately 90% of post-vaccine SARS-CoV-2-reactive clones were detected only after vaccination, suggesting vaccine-specific priming.

The CDR3 runs 13 amino acids, cysteine and phenylalanine included. The CDR3 DNA has 39 bases and is translated from base 1. V lost 1 base and J lost 8 bases; the stretch between them is 11 bases long. CDR1 is given as MNHEY and CDR2 as SMNVEV, both from the germline V gene (reference sequence). Read against the paper, the sample's treatment or condition label means: approximately 10-day PBMC culture with coronavirus spike peptide pools or control peptides (ViraFEST assay). To expand antigen-specific T cells with peptide pools and then pick out the expanded clonotypes through TCR sequencing, the study relied on the ViraFEST assay. The convalescent patients' positive SARS-CoV-2 PCR tests fell between March and December 2020, which was before the Alpha, Beta and Delta variants emerged in the United States. Each well held roughly 2.2 million PBMCs cultured in IMDM containing about 5% human AB serum and approximately 9.8 IU/ml IL-2, with roughly 9.2 ug/ml peptide pools added. Half of the culture medium was replaced with fresh IL-2-containing medium on days 3 and 7. CD4+ T cells were isolated after around ten days of culture through negative selection using the EasySep CD4+ T cell isolation kit. PBMCs were separated from whole blood using Ficoll-Paque Plus gradient centrifugation and then either used fresh or cryopreserved at -140C. Culture conditions were generally each tested in triplicate wells.

The sample comprised CD4+ T cells from blood, cultured in vitro. The sequence came from a human donor who had recovered from COVID-19. Recombination joined TRBV27 with TRBJ1-2; matching of 5 bases hints at TRBD1 as the D gene. The sequence in DNA is TGTGCCAGCAGTTTATGGGGGGAAGGGGGCTACACCTTC. Its coded protein is CASSLWGEGGYTF.